These T cell receptor beta chains were read from a single sample in a study of blood T cells in healthy people across ages. A single record per CDR3 protein comes from TCRdb applying MiXCR to the 5' RACE reads. The sample shows about 1.1 million distinct CDR3 sequences, roughly two fifths of them seen only once. Sequenced input: blood. All receptors come from a man aged 18 to 29 in good health. Both conserved end residues are part of each CDR3. D genes are given only for firm matches. Size values are once, few and many counts, or a class for expanded clones, and some rows have none.

j_call d_call v_call clone_size cdr3_nt cdr3_aa
TRBJ1-1 - TRBV3-1 many TGTGCCAGCAGCCAAGGGACAGCGAACACTGAAGCTTTCTTT CASSQGTANTEAFF
TRBJ2-2 TRBD2 TRBV6-6 - TGTGCCAGCAGTTACTCGAGCGGGGCCCCCGGGGAGCTGTTTTTT CASSYSSGAPGELFF
TRBJ1-1 - TRBV4-1 - TGCGCCAGCAGCCACATGGGGGCGAACACTGAAGCTTTCTTT CASSHMGANTEAFF
TRBJ1-1 - TRBV4-3 once TGCGCCAGCAGCCAAGATCAAGCAGGGCGGAACACTGAAGCTTTCTTT CASSQDQAGRNTEAFF
TRBJ1-1 - TRBV5-1 few TGCGCCAGCAGCTCCGTGGACGGGGCCACTGAAGCTTTCTTT CASSSVDGATEAFF
TRBJ2-5 TRBD2 TRBV12-3/TRBV12-4 - TGTGCCAGCCTAGCGGGGGCCCTAACCAAAAAAGAGACCCAGTACTTC CASLAGALTKKETQYF
TRBJ1-2 - TRBV10-3 - TGTGCCATCTGTGAGTCGACCCAGCTCTATGGCTACACCTTC CAICESTQLYGYTF
TRBJ1-2 TRBD1 TRBV5-5 - TGTGCCAGCAGCTCTCAACCGGGACAGGGGACCTTCCCTTACACCTTC CASSSQPGQGTFPYTF
TRBJ1-2 - TRBV19 few TGTGCCAGTAGGAAGGACAGCTCTAACTATGGTTACACCTTC CASRKDSSNYGYTF
TRBJ2-5 - TRBV29-1 - TGCAGCGTTGAAAAGAAGGGACTCCAAGAGACCCAGTACTTC CSVEKKGLQETQYF
TRBJ1-6 - TRBV20-1 many TGCAGTGCTAGGCCAGGGGATAGCTCCTATAATTCACCCCTCCACTTT CSARPGDSSYNSPLHF
TRBJ2-3 - TRBV10-3 - TGTGCCATAGGGGAAGGGGGATTTTCGGATACGCAGTATTTT CAIGEGGFSDTQYF
TRBJ1-2 - TRBV5-5 - TGTGCCAGCAGCTTGGGACAGGTGTCTCATGGCTACACCTTC CASSLGQVSHGYTF
TRBJ2-3 - TRBV19 once TGTGCCAGTAGTAACGGCCCTCCGCCAGATACGCAGTATTTT CASSNGPPPDTQYF
TRBJ2-5 - TRBV6-1 few TGTGCCAGCAGTGAATACGCATTCGTCCAAGAGACCCAGTACTTC CASSEYAFVQETQYF
TRBJ1-1 - TRBV29-1 - TGCAGCGTCCGGACGGGGGGCTTACCTGAAGCTTTCTTT CSVRTGGLPEAFF
TRBJ2-5 - TRBV6-5 - TGTGCCAGCAGTTACCCCCCGACCCAGTACTTC CASSYPPTQYF
TRBJ2-7 - TRBV3-1 - TGTGCCAGCAGCCAAGGACTAGTGGGGAGCTCCTACGAGCAGTACTTC CASSQGLVGSSYEQYF
TRBJ1-2 TRBD1 TRBV20-1 - TGCAGTGCTTCTTCGACAGGGGGCGCTAACTATGGCTACACCTTC CSASSTGGANYGYTF
TRBJ1-4 - TRBV20-1 many TGCAGTGCCATGGGGAGGGTGGGAGATGAAAAACTGTTTTTT CSAMGRVGDEKLFF
TRBJ2-2 - TRBV29-1 - TGCAGCGTTGAACTAACCGGCGGCGGGGAGCTGTTTTTT CSVELTGGGELFF
TRBJ1-2 - TRBV7-2 many TGTGCCAGCTGGGATACTAACTATGGCTACACCTTC CASWDTNYGYTF
TRBJ2-1 TRBD2 TRBV5-1 - TGCGCCAGCAGCTTGTTGTTGGGGGGAGGGAATGAGCAGTTCTTC CASSLLLGGGNEQFF
TRBJ1-4 - TRBV12-3/TRBV12-4 few TGTGCCAGCAGTTCGGTTGAAAAACTGTTTTTT CASSSVEKLFF
TRBJ1-2 - TRBV12-3/TRBV12-4 - TGTGCCAGCAGCCTCGGTGTAGTTAACTATGGCTACACCTTC CASSLGVVNYGYTF
TRBJ2-2 - TRBV27 - TGTGCCAGCAGTTTATATGACACCGGGGAGCTGTTTTTT CASSLYDTGELFF
TRBJ2-7 - TRBV28 - TGTGCCAGCAGCCCGGGAGCCGGCAGGGCAGACTACAATGAGCAGTACTTC CASSPGAGRADYNEQYF
TRBJ1-2 - TRBV7-2 few TGTGCCAGCAGCTTAGTCCAGATAAGGGATGGCTACACCTTC CASSLVQIRDGYTF
TRBJ1-1 TRBD1 TRBV7-9 - TGTGCCAGCAGCTTAGTCTCCCAGGGGGCTGAAGCTTTCTTT CASSLVSQGAEAFF
TRBJ2-3 TRBD2 TRBV29-1 - TGCAGCGTTGAAGATCGGCTAGCGGGGCTCCTTAACACAGATACGCAGTATTTT CSVEDRLAGLLNTDTQYF
TRBJ1-2 - TRBV5-4 - TGTGCCAGCAGCCCAAAGGCCTCAGCTAACTATGGCTACACCTTC CASSPKASANYGYTF
TRBJ2-1 - TRBV6-1 - TGTGCCAGCAGTGACCACGGGACCCCTCACTACAATGAGCAGTTCTTC CASSDHGTPHYNEQFF
TRBJ2-4 - TRBV4-3 - TGCGCCAGCAGCCAAGATTGGAGGGCAGTAGCCAAAGACATTCAGTACTTC CASSQDWRAVAKDIQYF
TRBJ2-4 - TRBV7-9 - TGTGCCAGCACCTCGTCCGGCCTAGAGACCCAGTACTTT CASTSSGLETQYF
TRBJ2-5 - TRBV28 - TGTGCCAGCAGTTCACCCGCCCTGCGAGAGACCCAGTACTTC CASSSPALRETQYF
TRBJ2-1 - TRBV12-3/TRBV12-4 - TGTACCAGCAGGGCCGGGACTCGGCTAGGGGAGCAGTTCTTC CTSRAGTRLGEQFF
TRBJ1-5 - TRBV12-5 few TGTGCTACGAATTGGAATCAGCCCCAGCATTTT CATNWNQPQHF
TRBJ1-2 - TRBV29-1 few TGCAGCGCGGCAGGGGTGATTTTGCGCGGCTACACCTTC CSAAGVILRGYTF
TRBJ2-7 - TRBV20-1 - TGCAGTGCTAGAGATGGAGGGACCTACGAGCAGTACTTC CSARDGGTYEQYF
TRBJ1-2 - TRBV5-5 many TGTGCCAGCAGCTTGGCCGGGAGACCTAACTATGGCTACACCTTC CASSLAGRPNYGYTF
TRBJ2-5 TRBD2 TRBV12-3/TRBV12-4 many TGTGCCAGCAGTTTCGGGGGGGAGACCCAGTACTTC CASSFGGETQYF
TRBJ2-7 - TRBV27 - TGTGCCAGCAGCTCTATCGGCAGCCGAATCTACAATGAGCAGTACTTC CASSSIGSRIYNEQYF
TRBJ2-5 - TRBV4-3 many TGCGCCAGCAGCCAAGTGGTAGAAGAGACCCAGTACTTC CASSQVVEETQYF
TRBJ1-1 - TRBV3-1 - TGTGCCAGCAGCCGCAAAAACGTGGGAGGAGGGGCGCGGGTTGAAGCTTTCTTT CASSRKNVGGGARVEAFF
TRBJ1-3 - TRBV29-1 once TGCAGCGTCAATACAGGGAACGGAAACACCATATATTTT CSVNTGNGNTIYF